This T cell receptor beta chain was profiled in a study of Ad26.COV2.S vaccination and SARS-CoV-2 variants. At the level of the study: Enrolled in COV1001, the donor was in the Ad26.COV2.S trial arm, which received the vaccine. In the study, Ad26.COV2.S was injected intramuscularly once, or twice 56 days apart.

Only a few counts were recorded for this clone. Specified treatment: 15 to 20 received Ad26.COV2.S at low or high dose, single or two shots; about 5 received placebo; per-sample allocation not given. Sampling was done on day 63 after the first vaccine or placebo injection. The study used a vaccine consisting of an Ad26 vector that expressed Wuhan-strain SARS-CoV-2 spike. Germline-derived CDR1 and CDR2 are ENHRY and SYGVKD. The CDR3 contains 12 residues. V was shortened by 3 bases and J by 9 bases, with 9 bases between the two germline ends. The method was immunoSEQ multiplex PCR; TCRdb's version includes in-frame clones alone and lacks a portion of them. The sample carries about 440,000 clones, 90% recorded once.

The TCR sequence derives from a person aged 18-60 years who received the Ad26.COV2.S COVID-19 vaccine or a placebo. The sample in question was peripheral blood, obtained in a trial of Ad26.COV2.S vaccine versus placebo. The chain links TRBV10-3 to TRBJ2-4, with D possibly TRBD2 on 5 matching bases. CDR3 bases: TGTGCCATCAGTGATAGAGGGTTCATTCAGTACTTC. Encoded protein: CAISDRGFIQYF.